Below, 29 T cell receptor beta chains from the same sample are listed, as sequenced in a study of T cells expressing NK-cell markers. Reanalyzing the 5' RACE reads, TCRdb keeps one entry per CDR3 protein, without DNA. The table lists 150,000 to 200,000 distinct CDR3 sequences, with under 20% in the top ten. Sequencing input: blood T cells: a sorted CD56 or NKG2C T cell subset, CD4+ or CD8+ T cells, or bulk PBMC T cells (not recorded which). These receptors originate from a woman aged 18-70 years in good health.

This chain connects TRBV15 to TRBJ1-2. There are 15 residues in the CDR3. Germline V CDR1 and CDR2: LNHNV, YYDKDF (reference sequence). CDR3: CATSRDQSFGYGYTF.

V is TRBV24-1 and J is TRBJ2-7; the TCRdb D gene call, TRBD2, has no DNA to confirm it. CDR3 size: 15 residues. From germline, CDR1 is KGHDR and CDR2 SFDVKD. The CDR3 loop is CATSDGTSFGYEQYF.

The V and J genes are TRBV20-1 and TRBJ2-1. CDR3 length: 13 amino acids. CDR1 is DFQATT and CDR2 is SNEGSKA in the germline V gene (reference sequence). The CDR3 is CSARLWMYNEQFF.

The rearrangement joins TRBV28 to TRBJ1-2; the TRBD1 assignment by TCRdb is unverifiable without DNA. Per the germline V gene, CDR1 is MDHEN and CDR2 is SYDVKM. CDR3 length: 14 residues. This CDR3 is CASTSGQTNYGYTF.

The gene calls are TRBV5-1 and TRBJ2-5; TCRdb reports TRBD2, a call that lacks DNA to check it against. The CDR3 totals 15 residues. Germline-derived CDR1 and CDR2 are SGHRS and YFSETQ. The CDR3 sequence is CASNPSRGDQETQYF.

The J gene is TRBJ2-1, the V gene TRBV20-1; TCRdb lists TRBD2, though no DNA is available to test this call. This CDR3 contains 15 residues. From germline, CDR1 is DFQATT and CDR2 SNEGSKA (reference sequence). CDR3 amino acids: CSARDPAGAANEQFF.

The CDR3 here is CASRANGELFF. V and J are TRBV27 and TRBJ1-4; as DNA is missing, the TRBD1 call by TCRdb cannot be tested. The CDR3 runs 11 residues. Germline assignment: CDR1 MNHEY and CDR2 SMNVEV (reference sequence).

The chain carries TRBV25-1 and TRBJ1-4; as DNA is missing, the TRBD1 call by TCRdb cannot be tested. The CDR3 has 14 residues. CDR1 and CDR2 from the germline V gene are MGHDK and SYGVNS. CDR3 residues: CASRGTGSFEKLFF.

The chain combines TRBV3-1 with TRBJ2-1; the TCRdb call, TRBD2, lacks DNA for checking. Germline CDR1 is LGHDT and CDR2 is YNNKEL (reference sequence). CDR3 size: 12 residues. CDR3 loop: CASQDRGLAKFF.

The J gene is TRBJ2-2, the V gene TRBV11-3; TCRdb picks TRBD2, but there is no DNA to check that call. The germline V gene has CDR1 SGHNT and CDR2 YENEEA. This CDR3 comprises 17 residues. CDR3 region: CASSPGLAGSNTGELFF.

The chain uses TRBV10-3 and TRBJ1-3; TCRdb designates TRBD1, a call that cannot be tested without DNA. The CDR3 has 15 amino acids. Germline-derived CDR1 and CDR2 are ENHRY and SYGVKD. CDR3 amino acids: CAISPGTASGNTIYF.

V is TRBV29-1 and J is TRBJ1-4. CDR3 length: 14 residues. Per the germline V gene, CDR1 is SQVTM and CDR2 is ANQGSEA. This CDR3 is CSVEGTHPNEKLFF.

This chain uses TRBV7-9 with TRBJ2-7. CDR1 and CDR2 (germline): SEHNR, FQNEAQ (reference sequence). CDR3 length: 15 residues. CDR3 loop: CASSTFDGSSYEQYF. The whole variable domain, remainder taken from reference TRBV7-9 and TRBJ2-7, is DTGVSQNPRHKITKRGQNVTFRCDPISEHNRLYWYRQTLGQGPEFLTYFQNEAQLEKSRLLSDRFSAERPKGSFSTLEIQRTEQGDSAMYLCASSTFDGSSYEQYFGPGTRLTVT.

V is TRBV30 and J is TRBJ2-1. This CDR3 contains 11 residues. Germline V gene sequence: CDR1 GTSNPN, CDR2 SVGIG (reference sequence). The CDR3 protein is CAWSVKTQKFF. Looking up the rest from reference TRBV30 and TRBJ2-1 gives the full variable domain: SQTIHQWPATLVQPVGSPLSLECTVEGTSNPNLYWYRQAAGRGLQLLFYSVGIGQISSEVPQNLSASRPQDRQFILSSKKLLLSDSGFYLCAWSVKTQKFFGPGTRLTVL.

The chain couples TRBV5-1 to TRBJ2-5; TCRdb's assignment of TRBD2 cannot be checked, as there is no DNA. This CDR3 spans 16 amino acids. Germline V lookup: CDR1 SGHRS, CDR2 YFSETQ. The CDR3 here is CASSLWSSGRVETQYF.

The genes are TRBV12-3 or TRBV12-4 and TRBJ2-1. The CDR3 totals 11 residues. The CDR3 reads CASSTYNEQFF.

The chain links TRBV11-2 to TRBJ2-7. The CDR3 is 13 amino acids. Germline assignment: CDR1 SGHAT and CDR2 FQNNGV. The CDR3: CASRHRTTYEQYF.

This sequence joins TRBV18 and TRBJ2-5; there is no DNA to check the TCRdb D call of TRBD1. The CDR3 sequence is 16 residues long. Germline-derived CDR1 and CDR2 are KGHSH and LQKENI. The CDR3: CASSPRNRGGSETQYF.

The chain links TRBV18 to TRBJ2-7; no DNA is available, so the TRBD2 call from TCRdb remains unchecked. The germline V gene has CDR1 KGHSH and CDR2 LQKENI. The CDR3 runs to 15 residues. CDR3 sequence reads: CASSPRGRSLYEQYF.

The genes are TRBV12-3 or TRBV12-4 and TRBJ1-1; absent DNA, TCRdb's TRBD1 call cannot be checked. This CDR3 is 14 amino acids long. This CDR3 is CASSRGQMNTEAFF.

This chain uses TRBV5-1 with TRBJ2-5; TCRdb indicates TRBD2, and absent DNA this call remains unverified. The CDR3 contains 15 residues. Germline CDR1 SGHRS, CDR2 YFSETQ. This CDR3 reads CASSLGGTQEETQYF.

The CDR3 sequence: CASSFVSGNTIYF. V and J are TRBV12-3 or TRBV12-4 and TRBJ1-3. The CDR3 length is 13 residues.

The chain is built from TRBV7-2 and TRBJ2-7; as DNA is missing, the TRBD1 call by TCRdb cannot be tested. Germline V gene lookup returns CDR1 SGHTA and CDR2 FQGNSA. The CDR3 totals 15 residues. CDR3 sequence reads: CASSLGGRGPYEQYF.

CDR3 sequence reads: CASTVWGSTGELFF. The chain is built from TRBV12-3 or TRBV12-4 and TRBJ2-2; TCRdb proposes TRBD1, but this gene call is untestable without DNA. The CDR3 covers 14 residues.

The chain employs TRBV7-8 and TRBJ2-5; TCRdb gives TRBD1 as the D gene, but with no DNA this cannot be confirmed. Germline V lookup: CDR1 SGHVS, CDR2 FQNEAQ. This CDR3 contains 17 residues. CDR3 loop: CASSYQRGGGQEETQYF.

The chain employs TRBV3-1 and TRBJ1-1. The CDR3 consists of 11 residues. CDR1 LGHDT and CDR2 YNNKEL come from the germline V gene (reference sequence). CDR3 residues: CASSRGQLAFF.

The rearrangement links TRBV12-3 or TRBV12-4 to TRBJ1-1; TCRdb proposes TRBD1, but this gene call is untestable without DNA. This CDR3 has 14 amino acids. CDR3 amino acids: CASYFGAGNPEAFF.

This chain joins TRBV4-1 and TRBJ2-1; TCRdb's D call, TRBD2, is unchecked because there is no DNA. The length of the CDR3 is 17 residues. Germline loops: CDR1 MGHRA, CDR2 YSYEKL. The CDR3 sequence is CASGDGLAGPRVDEQFF.

V is TRBV18 and J is TRBJ1-2; no DNA is available, so the TRBD1 call from TCRdb remains unchecked. The germline gives CDR1 KGHSH, CDR2 LQKENI. This CDR3 is 18 amino acids long. Here the CDR3 reads CASSPKDSLIRLTGGYTF.